This T cell receptor beta chain comes out of a study of blood T cell repertoires in COVID-19. As for the study in general: Both acute and convalescent COVID-19 samples were obtained from the United States, Italy and Spain.

Germline V gene data show CDR1 as SGHDT and CDR2 as YYEEEE. Trimming left V 4 bases short and J 8 bases short, with 7 bases between. The length of the CDR3 is 12 residues. How the authors handled the data: Amplified reference gene primers provided the basis for estimating nucleated cell counts. Assay: immunoSEQ multiplex PCR; the TCRdb copy retains only in-frame clones and omits some. For V, J and clone size, that table is used; D and trimming come from the DNA. Of some 150,000 clones detected, about 86% appear once; the ten largest clones hold approximately 8%. The sample was peripheral blood. V and J are TRBV5-6 and TRBJ1-6; D remains unclear. This clonotype was sampled from a woman aged 55 to 70 with acute or convalescent COVID-19. The CDR3 loop reads CASSPRDSPLHF. The CDR3 coding sequence is TGTGCCAGCAGCCCGAGGGATTCACCCCTCCACTTT. The whole variable domain, filled in from reference TRBV5-6 and TRBJ1-6, reads DAGVTQSPTHLIKTRGQQVTLRCSPKSGHDTVSWYQQALGQGPQFIFQYYEEEERQRGNFPDRFSGHQFPNYSSELNVNALLLGDSALYLCASSPRDSPLHFGNGTRLTVT.